The 5 T cell receptor beta chains listed next were all sequenced from one sample in a study of blood T cell repertoires in COVID-19. Method: immunoSEQ multiplex PCR; TCRdb's copy keeps in-frame clones and lacks some. Among around 260,000 clones listed, approximately 92% were seen once. Sequenced input: PBMCs or T cells enriched from blood (not recorded which). All receptors derive from a woman aged 25 to 39 who had recovered from COVID-19.

The chain joins TRBV9 to TRBJ2-1; 10 bases agree with TRBD2. V lost 4 bases and J lost 0; bases outside the gene matches: 4. The germline V gene encodes CDR1 SGDLS and CDR2 YYNGEE. The CDR3 has 16 amino acids. CDR3 residues: CASSPGLANSYNEQFF. As DNA, the CDR3 is TGTGCCAGCAGCCCGGGACTAGCGAACTCCTACAATGAGCAGTTCTTC. The full variable domain, in which reference TRBV9 and TRBJ2-1 provide the parts outside the CDR3, is DSGVTQTPKHLITATGQRVTLRCSPRSGDLSVYWYQQSLDQGLQFLIQYYNGEERAKGNILERFSAQQFPDLHSELNLSSLELGDSALYFCASSPGLANSYNEQFFGPGTRLTVL.

V usage is TRBV28 and J usage is TRBJ2-5; 10 bases match TRBD1. In germline, CDR1 is MDHEN, CDR2 SYDVKM. This CDR3 comprises 14 residues. The junction had 10 bases not matched to a gene; V was cut back by 10 bases and J by 5 bases. The DNA for the CDR3 is TGTGCCACCATTCGACAGGGGGCGGGGGAGACCCAGTACTTC. Translating it yields CATIRQGAGETQYF.

The chain carries TRBV11-2 and TRBJ2-1; 9 nucleotides agree with TRBD1. This CDR3 has 18 amino acids. Per the germline V gene, CDR1 is SGHAT and CDR2 is FQNNGV. The ends lost 3 bases at V and 4 bases at J; junction bases unmatched: 13. Here the CDR3 DNA reads TGTGCCAGCAGCTTTAGGACAGGGGAGGTTCGCTGGTACAATGAGCAGTTCTTC. Translation gives CASSFRTGEVRWYNEQFF.

J is TRBJ1-5 and V is TRBV19; no clear D. Germline assignment: CDR1 LNHDA and CDR2 SQIVND (reference sequence). V was cut by 2 bases and J by 4 bases, with 18 bases left in between. The CDR3 loop spans 17 amino acids. The CDR3, as DNA: TGTGCCAGTAGTATATTGCCCCCGCCGGGATTTAATCAGCCCCAGCATTTT. Its protein product is CASSILPPPGFNQPQHF.

The rearrangement joins TRBV6-5 to TRBJ2-3; D gene ambiguous. The CDR3 loop spans 14 amino acids. Trimming cost V 6 bases and J 4 bases, with 14 bases left between them. Germline V gene lookup returns CDR1 MNHEY and CDR2 SVGAGI. CDR3 sequence (DNA): TGTGCCAGCAGACCCCCGCTCGGTTCAGATACGCAGTATTTT. Its translation: CASRPPLGSDTQYF.